Here is one TCR beta chain with its context. This entry comes from a study of T cell responses to AZD1222 COVID-19 vaccine. Trimming removed 10 bases from V and 6 bases from J; junction bases left unmatched: 11. This CDR3 has 13 amino acids. The germline V gene has CDR1 ENHRY and CDR2 SYGVKD. Produced via immunoSEQ multiplex PCR; TCRdb's table is partial and in-frame only. Of some 69,000 clones listed, under 90% are singletons. The rearrangement links TRBV10-3 to TRBJ2-5, with TRBD2 matching 7 bases. The sequence was obtained from an adult who received the AZD1222 COVID-19 vaccine. The sequenced sample was peripheral blood, obtained 28 days after the second AZD1222 dose. The CDR3 coding sequence is TGTGCCACAAGAGAACCGGGACTACAGACCCAGTACTTC. This translates into CATREPGLQTQYF.